This T cell receptor beta chain was captured by sequencing in a study of STAT5B mutations in CD4+ large granular lymphocyte leukemia. Trimming left V 5 bases short and J 7 bases short, with 8 bases between. The CDR3 extends over 12 amino acids. Germline values: CDR1 SGHVS, CDR2 FNYEAQ. The data were produced by immunoSEQ multiplex PCR, yet TCRdb's version contains in-frame clones alone and is incomplete. Among approximately 4,500 clones, 76% were seen once, and the ten largest hold under 85%. Sequencing was carried out using PBMCs. The chain is built from TRBV7-6 and TRBJ2-2; D is unresolved. The receptor was derived from a man in his 70s with CD4+ T-cell large granular lymphocyte leukemia. The CDR3 loop is CASSQQGGELFF. CDR3 coding DNA: TGTGCCAGCAGCCAACAAGGCGGGGAGCTGTTTTTT.